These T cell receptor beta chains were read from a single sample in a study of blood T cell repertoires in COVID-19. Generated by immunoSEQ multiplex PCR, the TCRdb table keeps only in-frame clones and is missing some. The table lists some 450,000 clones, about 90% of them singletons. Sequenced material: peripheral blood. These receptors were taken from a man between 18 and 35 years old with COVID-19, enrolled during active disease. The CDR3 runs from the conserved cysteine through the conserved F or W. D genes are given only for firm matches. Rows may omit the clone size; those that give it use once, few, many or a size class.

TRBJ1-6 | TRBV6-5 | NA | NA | TGTGCCACCCGGTTGGGGGGATTCTATAATTCACCCCTCCACTTT | CATRLGGFYNSPLHF
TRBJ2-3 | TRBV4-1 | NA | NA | TGCGCCAGCAGCCAAGATCGGGGAAGTGCAGATACGCAGTATTTT | CASSQDRGSADTQYF
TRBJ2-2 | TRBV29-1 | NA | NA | TGCAGCGTTGGTGACGGGTACACCGGGGAGCTGTTTTTT | CSVGDGYTGELFF
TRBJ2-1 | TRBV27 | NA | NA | TGTGCCAGCAGCTCCCCCTACTCCGCCTTGGACAATGAGCAGTTCTTC | CASSSPYSALDNEQFF
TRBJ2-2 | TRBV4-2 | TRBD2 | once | TGTGCCAGCAGCCAAGAAGGACTAGCGGGAGACACCGGGGAGCTGTTTTTT | CASSQEGLAGDTGELFF
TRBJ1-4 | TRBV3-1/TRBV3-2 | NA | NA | TGTGCCAGCAGCCCGGGCCAGGGGTTTGAAAAACTGTTTTTT | CASSPGQGFEKLFF
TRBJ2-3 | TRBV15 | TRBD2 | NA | TGTGCCACCAGCAGATCCCTAGCGGGGGGTAGCACAGATACGCAGTATTTT | CATSRSLAGGSTDTQYF
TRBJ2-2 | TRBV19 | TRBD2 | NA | TGTGCCAGTAGTATCACTAGCGGGACCGGGGAGCTGTTTTTT | CASSITSGTGELFF
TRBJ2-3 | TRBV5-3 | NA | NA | TGTGCCAGAAGCACCTCGGGACAAACATTAGGAGATACGCAGTATTTT | CARSTSGQTLGDTQYF
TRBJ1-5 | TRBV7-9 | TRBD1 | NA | TGTGCCAGCAGCTCGACAGGGGAGGGTCAGCCCCAGCATTTT | CASSSTGEGQPQHF
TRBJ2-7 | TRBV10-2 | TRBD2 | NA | TGCGCCAGCAGTCCCGGGACTAGCCTCGTCTACGAGCAGTACTTC | CASSPGTSLVYEQYF
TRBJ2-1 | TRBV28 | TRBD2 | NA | TGTGCCAGCAGTTTGATAGCGGGAGGCCCGGGGTTCTTC | CASSLIAGGPGFF
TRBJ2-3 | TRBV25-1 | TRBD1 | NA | TGTGCCAGCAGTAGGCAGGGGGAAGATACGCAGTATTTT | CASSRQGEDTQYF
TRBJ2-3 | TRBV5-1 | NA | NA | TGCGCCAGCAGCCCCTCGGGCCCCCAGCGGGCGGATACGCAGTATTTT | CASSPSGPQRADTQYF
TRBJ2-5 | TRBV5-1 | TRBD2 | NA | TGCGCCAGCAGCCTGGGGACTAGCGGGGGGCAAGAGACCCAGTACTTC | CASSLGTSGGQETQYF
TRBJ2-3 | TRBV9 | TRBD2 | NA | TGTGCCAGCAGCCCAGAGGGACTAGCGGGAGTGACCCCCACAGATACGCAGTATTTT | CASSPEGLAGVTPTDTQYF